Given below is one T cell receptor beta chain in context. Its antigen is unidentified. This specimen comes from a study of T cells expressing NK-cell markers. Study overall: Beta-chain profiling covered CD3+CD56+NKG2C+, CD3+CD56+NKG2C- and CD3+CD56-NKG2C+ sorted subsets. Seven donors tested HCMV-seropositive and one tested seronegative among the eight sequenced.

TCRdb re-called the 5' RACE reads and catalogs CDR3 proteins one per entry, DNA excluded. Its table records 500,000 to 600,000 distinct CDR3 sequences. Study observations and caveats: These clonotypes, the leaders elsewhere, also led the CD3+CD56-NKG2C+ fraction in four donors.

This CDR3 is built from 12 residues. The germline CDR1 and CDR2 sequences are ENHRY and SYGVKD. The chain is built from TRBV10-3 and TRBJ1-2; the D call of TRBD1 rests on TCRdb alone, since no DNA is present to check it. The source material was blood T cells: a sorted CD56 or NKG2C T cell subset, CD4+ or CD8+ T cells, or bulk PBMC T cells (not recorded which). The receptor comes from a man aged 18 to 29 in good health. The CDR3 loop reads CAIDRGPYGYTF.